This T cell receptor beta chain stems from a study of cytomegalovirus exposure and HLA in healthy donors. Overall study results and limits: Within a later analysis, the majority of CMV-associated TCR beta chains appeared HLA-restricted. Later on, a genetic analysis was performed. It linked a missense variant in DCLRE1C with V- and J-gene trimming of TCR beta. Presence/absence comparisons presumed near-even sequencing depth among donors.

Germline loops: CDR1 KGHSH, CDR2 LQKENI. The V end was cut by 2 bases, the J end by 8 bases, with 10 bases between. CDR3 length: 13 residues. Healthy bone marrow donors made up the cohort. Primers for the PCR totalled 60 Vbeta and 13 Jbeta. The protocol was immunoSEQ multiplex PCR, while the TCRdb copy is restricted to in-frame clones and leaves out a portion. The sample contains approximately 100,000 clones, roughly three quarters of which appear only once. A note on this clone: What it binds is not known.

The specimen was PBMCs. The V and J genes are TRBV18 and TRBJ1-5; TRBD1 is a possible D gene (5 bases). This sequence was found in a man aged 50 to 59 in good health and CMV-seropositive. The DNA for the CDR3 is TGTGCCAGCTCACCAAGACAGACCGAGCCCCAGCATTTT. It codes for CASSPRQTEPQHF.